This TCR beta chain comes out of a study of cytomegalovirus exposure and HLA in healthy donors. Findings and caveats of the study: Reports credit the classifier with highly specific, highly sensitive diagnosis of cytomegalovirus status. TCR beta chains numbering some 160 were designated cytomegalovirus-associated.

A few counts support this clone. What it recognizes is unknown. Profiled with immunoSEQ multiplex PCR; TCRdb holds only in-frame clones, not every one. In the table there are more than 250,000 clones, 75% to 90% of which are singletons. There are 13 residues in the CDR3. The junction had 2 bases not matched to a gene; V was cut back by 3 bases and J by 6 bases. CDR1 is KGHSH, CDR2 LQKENI, per germline. Sequenced sample: PBMCs. This receptor was taken from a woman aged 25 to 39 in good health and CMV-seropositive. V is TRBV18 and J is TRBJ1-5; TRBD1 aligns across 7 bases. The CDR3 DNA is TGTGCCAGCTCACCTTACAGGGGTCAGCCCCAGCATTTT. Protein product: CASSPYRGQPQHF.